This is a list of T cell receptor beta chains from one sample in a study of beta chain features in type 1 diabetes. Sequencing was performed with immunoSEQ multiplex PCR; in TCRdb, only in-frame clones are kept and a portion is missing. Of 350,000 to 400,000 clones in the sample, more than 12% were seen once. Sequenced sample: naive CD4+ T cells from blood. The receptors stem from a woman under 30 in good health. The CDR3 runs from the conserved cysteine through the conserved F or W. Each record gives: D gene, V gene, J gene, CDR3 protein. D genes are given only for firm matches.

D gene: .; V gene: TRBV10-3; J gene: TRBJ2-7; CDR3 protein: CAISAGAQTGYEQYF
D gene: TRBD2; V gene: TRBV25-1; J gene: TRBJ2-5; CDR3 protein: CASSWAGLAGGSGTQYF
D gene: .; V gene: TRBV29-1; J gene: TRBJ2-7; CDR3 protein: CSVDSSYEQYF
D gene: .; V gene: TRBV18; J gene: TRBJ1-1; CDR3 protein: CASSPVTGVNTEAFF
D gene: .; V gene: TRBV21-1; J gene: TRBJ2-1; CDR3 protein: CASSKGKREGQVDEQFF
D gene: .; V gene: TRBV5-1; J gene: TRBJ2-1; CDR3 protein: CASSYAQIYNEQFF
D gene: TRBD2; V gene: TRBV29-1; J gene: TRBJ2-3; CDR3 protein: CSAQGGGGSTDTQYF
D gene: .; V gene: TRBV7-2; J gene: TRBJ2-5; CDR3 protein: CASRHRRGETQYF
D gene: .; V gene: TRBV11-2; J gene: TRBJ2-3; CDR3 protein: CASSPRAVSTDTQYF
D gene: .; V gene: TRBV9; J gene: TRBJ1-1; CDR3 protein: CASSRTGNTEAFF
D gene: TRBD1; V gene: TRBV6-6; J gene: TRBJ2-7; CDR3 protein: CASSYGQGVYEQYF
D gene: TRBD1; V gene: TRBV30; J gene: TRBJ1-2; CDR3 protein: CAWSGMGQGIGYTF
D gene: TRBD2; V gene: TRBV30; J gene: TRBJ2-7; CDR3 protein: CAWRGLAGLSSYEQYF
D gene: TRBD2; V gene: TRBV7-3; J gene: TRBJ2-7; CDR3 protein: CASRPSGGNEQYF
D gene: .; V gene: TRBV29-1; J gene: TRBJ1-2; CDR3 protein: CSVDVAGNYGYTF
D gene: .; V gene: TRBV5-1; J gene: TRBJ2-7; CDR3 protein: CASSLEADSYEQYF
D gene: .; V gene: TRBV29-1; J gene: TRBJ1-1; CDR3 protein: CSVDSQARDGVAF
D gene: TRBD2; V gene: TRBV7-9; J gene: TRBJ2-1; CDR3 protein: CASSPRTSGSVSRGEQFF
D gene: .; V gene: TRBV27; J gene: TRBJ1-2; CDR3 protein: CATVGRLGYTF
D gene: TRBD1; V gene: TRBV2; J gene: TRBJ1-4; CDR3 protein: CASTGTENEKLFF
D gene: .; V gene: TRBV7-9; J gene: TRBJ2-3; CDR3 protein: CASPGQTSTDTQYF
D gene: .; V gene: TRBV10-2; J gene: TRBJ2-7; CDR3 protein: CASSERAGGWITYEQYF
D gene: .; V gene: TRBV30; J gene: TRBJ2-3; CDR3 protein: CAWSVGLSDTQYF
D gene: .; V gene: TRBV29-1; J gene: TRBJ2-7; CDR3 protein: CSVEWQGQNEQYF
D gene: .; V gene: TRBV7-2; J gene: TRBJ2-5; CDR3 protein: CASSQGQFQETQYF
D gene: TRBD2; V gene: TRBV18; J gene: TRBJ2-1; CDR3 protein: CASSLGLAEDEQFF
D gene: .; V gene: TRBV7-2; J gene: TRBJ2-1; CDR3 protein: CASSSGFSWQFF
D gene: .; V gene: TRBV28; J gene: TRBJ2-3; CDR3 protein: CASRGPRTQYF
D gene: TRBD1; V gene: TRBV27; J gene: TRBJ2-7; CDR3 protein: CASSPPGQVPYEQYF
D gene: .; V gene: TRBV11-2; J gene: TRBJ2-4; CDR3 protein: CASSRWSDNSKNIQYF
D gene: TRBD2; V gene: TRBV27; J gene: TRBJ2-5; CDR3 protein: CASSFLGGGETQYF
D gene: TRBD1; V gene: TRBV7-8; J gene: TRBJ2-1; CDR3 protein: CASSDGTGVYGRQFF
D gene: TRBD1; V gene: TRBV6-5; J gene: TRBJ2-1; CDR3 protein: CASSPMDRNNEQFF
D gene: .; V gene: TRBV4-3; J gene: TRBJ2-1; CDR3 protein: CASSQDFAARPPTYEQFF
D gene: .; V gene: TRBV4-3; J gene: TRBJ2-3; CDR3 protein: CASSQGGGTPLLDTQYF
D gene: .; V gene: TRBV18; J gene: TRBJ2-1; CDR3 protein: CASSTRGRLNEQFF
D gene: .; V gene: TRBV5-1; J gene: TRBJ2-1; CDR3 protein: CASSLTGQSSYNEQFF
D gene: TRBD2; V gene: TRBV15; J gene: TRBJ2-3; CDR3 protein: CATSIRLAGDVADTQYF
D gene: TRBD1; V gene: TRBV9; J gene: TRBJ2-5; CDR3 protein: CASSRKGAWETQYF
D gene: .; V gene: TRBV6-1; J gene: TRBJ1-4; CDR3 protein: CASSELGHYPNEKLFF
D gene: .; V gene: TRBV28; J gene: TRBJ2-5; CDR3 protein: CASSIGGVYQETQYF
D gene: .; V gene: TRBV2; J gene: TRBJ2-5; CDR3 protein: CASSELQGWKETQYF
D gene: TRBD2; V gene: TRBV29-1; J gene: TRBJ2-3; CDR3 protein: CSGGLAGGGWADTQYF
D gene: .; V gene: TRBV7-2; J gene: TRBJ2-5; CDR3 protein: CASSLDRLGGTQYF
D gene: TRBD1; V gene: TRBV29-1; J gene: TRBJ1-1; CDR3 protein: CSVGQGHTEAFF
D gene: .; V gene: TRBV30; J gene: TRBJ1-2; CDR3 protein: CAWIWGGGGRDYYGYTF
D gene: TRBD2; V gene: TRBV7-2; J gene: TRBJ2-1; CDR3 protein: CASSFERASGRAGQFF
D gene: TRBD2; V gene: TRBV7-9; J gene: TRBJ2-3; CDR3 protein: CASRQTSGRSADTQYF
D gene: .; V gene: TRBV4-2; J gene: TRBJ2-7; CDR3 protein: CASSQDGQLGEQYF
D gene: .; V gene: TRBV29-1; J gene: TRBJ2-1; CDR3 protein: CSVEAQNNEQFF
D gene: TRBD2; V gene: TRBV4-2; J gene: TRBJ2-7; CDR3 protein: CASSQDPSGITYEQYF
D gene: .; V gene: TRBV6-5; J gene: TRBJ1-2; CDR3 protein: CASSRDRGYGYTF
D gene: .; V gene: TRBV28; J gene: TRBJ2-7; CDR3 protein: CASSPPGSGQYF